The T cell receptor beta chain described here comes from a study of blood T cell repertoires in COVID-19. Clones were sequenced by immunoSEQ multiplex PCR, and TCRdb holds only the in-frame ones, with some missing. The table lists 150,000 to 200,000 clones, nearly 90% of them singletons. This CDR3 has 15 amino acids. CDR1 SGHAT and CDR2 FQNNGV come from the germline V gene. After removal of 5 bases from V and 5 bases from J, the junction contained 7 bases not matched to a gene. The clonotype originates from a man between 18 and 29 years old who had recovered from COVID-19. Sequences were obtained from peripheral blood. The genes are TRBV11-2 and TRBJ2-2, with 8 positions matching TRBD1. The DNA of the CDR3 is TGTGCCAGCAGCGGGCAGGGGGCGTTAACCGGGGAGCTGTTTTTT. Amino acids: CASSGQGALTGELFF.